This T cell receptor (beta chain) was found in a study of blood T cell repertoires in COVID-19. Study as a whole: T cells, B-cell-depleted T cells, or PBMCs supplied cDNA or gDNA.

Germline V gene lookup returns CDR1 GTSNPN and CDR2 SVGIG (reference sequence). Deletions cut 5 bases from V and 0 bases from J, with 8 bases between. The CDR3 consists of 13 residues. In the authors' methods: Nucleated cell number was recorded as an estimate derived from reference gene primer amplification. Using immunoSEQ multiplex PCR, the repertoire was profiled, and TCRdb retains in-frame clones only, with some absent. The V and J calls and the clone size are those of that table, but D and trimming were determined from the DNA. The sample holds about 260,000 clones, around 90% seen once. Material for sequencing was peripheral blood. The source of this sequence is a human donor in a cohort sampled during active COVID-19. The chain has TRBV30 and TRBJ1-3; no reliable D call. Here the CDR3 reads CAWDPSSGNTIYF. CDR3 nucleotide sequence: TGTGCCTGGGATCCGAGCTCTGGAAACACCATATATTTT.